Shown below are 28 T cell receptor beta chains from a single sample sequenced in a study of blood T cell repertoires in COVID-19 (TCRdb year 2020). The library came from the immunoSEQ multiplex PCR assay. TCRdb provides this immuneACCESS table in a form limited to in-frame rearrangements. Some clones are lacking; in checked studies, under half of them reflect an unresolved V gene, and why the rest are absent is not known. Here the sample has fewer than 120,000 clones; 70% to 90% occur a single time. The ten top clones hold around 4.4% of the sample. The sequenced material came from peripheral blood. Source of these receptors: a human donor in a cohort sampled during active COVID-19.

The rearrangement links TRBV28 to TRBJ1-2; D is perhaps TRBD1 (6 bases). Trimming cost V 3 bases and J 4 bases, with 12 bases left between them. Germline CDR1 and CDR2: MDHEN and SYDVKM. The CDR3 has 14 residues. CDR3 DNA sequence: TGTGCCAGCAGTTTGGGACACCAATCCTATGGCTACACCTTC. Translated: CASSLGHQSYGYTF.

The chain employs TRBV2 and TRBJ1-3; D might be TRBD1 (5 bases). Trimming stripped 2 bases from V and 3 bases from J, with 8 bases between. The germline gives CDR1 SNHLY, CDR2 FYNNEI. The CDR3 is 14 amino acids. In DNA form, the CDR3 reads TGTGCCAGCAGTGAACGGGGGTTTGGAAACACCATATATTTT. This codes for CASSERGFGNTIYF.

The CDR3 here is CASSLAQTGANVLTF. The CDR3 DNA reads TGCGCCAGCAGCTTGGCGCAGACTGGGGCCAACGTCCTGACTTTC. The chain recombines TRBV5-1 with TRBJ2-6; no definite D call. The V gene lost 0 bases and the J gene lost 2 bases, with 6 bases spanning the gap. Germline CDR1 reads SGHRS; CDR2 reads YFSETQ. The CDR3 loop spans 15 amino acids.

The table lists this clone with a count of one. The CDR3 is CASSPGTLNQPQHF. Here the CDR3 DNA reads TGTGCCAGCAGCCCTGGGACTCTCAATCAGCCCCAGCATTTT. This sequence joins TRBV7-3 and TRBJ1-5; tentative D call: TRBD1 (5 bases). CDR1 and CDR2 from the germline V gene are SGHTA and FQGTGA. Deletions cut 5 bases from V and 3 bases from J, with 11 bases between. This CDR3 has 14 residues.

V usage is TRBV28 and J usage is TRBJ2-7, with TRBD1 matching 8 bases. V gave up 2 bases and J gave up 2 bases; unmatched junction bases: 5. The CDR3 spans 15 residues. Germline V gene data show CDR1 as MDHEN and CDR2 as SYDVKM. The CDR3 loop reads CASSLPDRVAYEQYF. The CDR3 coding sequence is TGTGCCAGCAGTTTACCGGACAGGGTTGCCTACGAGCAGTACTTC.

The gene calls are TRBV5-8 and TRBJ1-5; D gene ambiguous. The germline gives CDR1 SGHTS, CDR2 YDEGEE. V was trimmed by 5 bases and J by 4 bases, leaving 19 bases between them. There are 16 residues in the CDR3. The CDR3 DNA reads TGTGCCAGCAGTCTGGGCTTAATAGGAAGGAATCAGCCCCAGCATTTT. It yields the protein CASSLGLIGRNQPQHF.

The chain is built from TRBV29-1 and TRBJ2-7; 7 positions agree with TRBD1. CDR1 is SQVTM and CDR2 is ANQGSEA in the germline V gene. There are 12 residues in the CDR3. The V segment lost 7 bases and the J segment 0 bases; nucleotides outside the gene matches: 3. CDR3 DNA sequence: TGCAGCGCCCGGGACAGCTCCTACGAGCAGTACTTC. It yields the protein CSARDSSYEQYF.

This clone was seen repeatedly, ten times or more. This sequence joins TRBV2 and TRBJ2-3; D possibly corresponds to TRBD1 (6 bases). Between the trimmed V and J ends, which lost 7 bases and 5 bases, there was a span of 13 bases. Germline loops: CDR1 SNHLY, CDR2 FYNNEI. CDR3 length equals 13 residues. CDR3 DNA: TGTGCCAGCAACAGGGACGGTGGAGATACGCAGTATTTT. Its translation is CASNRDGGDTQYF.

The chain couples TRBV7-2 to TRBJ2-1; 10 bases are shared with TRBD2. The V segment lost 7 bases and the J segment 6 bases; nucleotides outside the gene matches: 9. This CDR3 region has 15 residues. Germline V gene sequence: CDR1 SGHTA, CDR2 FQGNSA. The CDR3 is CASTRLAGRPNEQFF. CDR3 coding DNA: TGTGCCAGCACCCGACTAGCGGGTCGGCCCAATGAGCAGTTCTTC.

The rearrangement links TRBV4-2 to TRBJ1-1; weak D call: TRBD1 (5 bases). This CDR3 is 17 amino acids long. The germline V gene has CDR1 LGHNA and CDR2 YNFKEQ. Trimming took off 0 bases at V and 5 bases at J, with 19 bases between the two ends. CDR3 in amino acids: CASSQELLGQGLTEAFF. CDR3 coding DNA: TGTGCCAGCAGCCAAGAACTTCTCGGGCAGGGATTGACTGAAGCTTTCTTT.

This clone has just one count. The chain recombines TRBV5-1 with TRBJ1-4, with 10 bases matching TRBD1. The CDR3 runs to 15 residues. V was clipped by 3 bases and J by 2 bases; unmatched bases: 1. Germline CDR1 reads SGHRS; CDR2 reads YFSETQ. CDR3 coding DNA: TGCGCCAGCAGCTGGACAGGGGGTACTAATGAAAAACTGTTTTTT. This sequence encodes CASSWTGGTNEKLFF.

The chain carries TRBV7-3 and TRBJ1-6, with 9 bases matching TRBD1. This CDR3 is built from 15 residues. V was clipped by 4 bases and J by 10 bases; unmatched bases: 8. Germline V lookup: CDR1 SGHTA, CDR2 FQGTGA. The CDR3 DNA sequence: TGTGCCAGCAGCTCCTGGGGGGACAGGGACTCACCCCTCCACTTT. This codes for CASSSWGDRDSPLHF.

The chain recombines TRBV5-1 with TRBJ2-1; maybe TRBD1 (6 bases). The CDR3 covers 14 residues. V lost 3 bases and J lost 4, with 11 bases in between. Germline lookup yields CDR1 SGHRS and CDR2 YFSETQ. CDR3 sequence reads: CASSSGQQYNEQFF. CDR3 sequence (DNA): TGCGCCAGCAGCTCTGGACAGCAATACAATGAGCAGTTCTTC.

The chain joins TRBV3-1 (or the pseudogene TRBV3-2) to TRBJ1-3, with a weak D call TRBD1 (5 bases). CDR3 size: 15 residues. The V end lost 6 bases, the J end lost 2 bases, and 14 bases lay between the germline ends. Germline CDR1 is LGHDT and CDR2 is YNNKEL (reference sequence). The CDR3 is CASSPSVGAGNTIYF. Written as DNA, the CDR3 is TGTGCCAGCAGTCCAAGTGTAGGGGCTGGAAACACCATATATTTT.

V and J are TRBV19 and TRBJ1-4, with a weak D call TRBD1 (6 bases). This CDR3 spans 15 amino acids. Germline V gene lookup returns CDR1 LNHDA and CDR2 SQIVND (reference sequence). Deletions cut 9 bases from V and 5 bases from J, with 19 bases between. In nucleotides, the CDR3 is TGTGCCAGCTCGGAGGCAGGGGCCAGGAATGAAAAACTGTTTTTT. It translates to CASSEAGARNEKLFF.

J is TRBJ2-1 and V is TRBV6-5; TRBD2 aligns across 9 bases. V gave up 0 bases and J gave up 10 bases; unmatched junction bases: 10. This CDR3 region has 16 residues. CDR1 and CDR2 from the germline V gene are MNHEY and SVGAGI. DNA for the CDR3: TGTGCCAGCAGTTACTCGTGGGTCAGCGGGGGGAACGAGCAGTTCTTC. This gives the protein CASSYSWVSGGNEQFF.

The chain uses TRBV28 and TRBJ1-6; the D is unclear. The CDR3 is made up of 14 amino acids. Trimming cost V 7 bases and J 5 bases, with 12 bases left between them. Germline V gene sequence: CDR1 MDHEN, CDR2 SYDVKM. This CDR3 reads CASMYLENNSPLHF. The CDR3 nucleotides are TGTGCCAGCATGTACCTTGAGAATAATTCACCCCTCCACTTT.

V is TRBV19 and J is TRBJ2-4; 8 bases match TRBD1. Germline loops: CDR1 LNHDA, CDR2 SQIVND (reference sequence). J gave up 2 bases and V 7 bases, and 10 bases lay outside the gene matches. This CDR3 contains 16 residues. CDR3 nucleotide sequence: TGTGCCAGTACTGATTCCGGGACAGGTCCCAAAAACATTCAGTACTTC. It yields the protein CASTDSGTGPKNIQYF.

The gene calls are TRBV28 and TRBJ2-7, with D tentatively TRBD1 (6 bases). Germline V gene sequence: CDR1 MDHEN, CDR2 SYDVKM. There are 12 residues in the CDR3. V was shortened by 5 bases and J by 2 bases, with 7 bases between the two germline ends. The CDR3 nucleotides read TGTGCCAGCAGTGGGACAACCTACGAGCAGTACTTC. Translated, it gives CASSGTTYEQYF.

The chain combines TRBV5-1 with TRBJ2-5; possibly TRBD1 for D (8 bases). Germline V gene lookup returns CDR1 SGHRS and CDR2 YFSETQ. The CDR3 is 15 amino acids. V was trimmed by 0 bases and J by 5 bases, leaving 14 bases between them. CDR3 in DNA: TGCGCCAGCAGCTTGGCGACAGGGGAGGGCGAGACCCAGTACTTC. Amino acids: CASSLATGEGETQYF.

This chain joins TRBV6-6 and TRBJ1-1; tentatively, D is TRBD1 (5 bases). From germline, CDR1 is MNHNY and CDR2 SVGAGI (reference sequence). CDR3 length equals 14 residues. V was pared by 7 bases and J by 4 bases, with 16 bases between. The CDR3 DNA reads TGTGCCAGCATTTTCGGGGGGTCGAGCACTGAAGCTTTCTTT. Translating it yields CASIFGGSSTEAFF.

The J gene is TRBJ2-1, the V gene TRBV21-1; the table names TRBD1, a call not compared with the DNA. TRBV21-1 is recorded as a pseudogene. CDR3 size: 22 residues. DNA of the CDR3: TGTGCCAGCAGCAATCGATCTAGTATCGGGACAGGGGCCCGACACCCATACAATGAGCAGTTCTTC. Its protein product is CASSNRSSIGTGARHPYNEQFF.

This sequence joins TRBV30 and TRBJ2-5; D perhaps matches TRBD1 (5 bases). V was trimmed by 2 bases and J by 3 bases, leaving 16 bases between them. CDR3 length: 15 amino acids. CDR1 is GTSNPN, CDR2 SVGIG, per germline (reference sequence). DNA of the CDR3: TGTGCCTGGAGTACCCCCCCAGGCAGGGAAGAGACCCAGTACTTC. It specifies CAWSTPPGREETQYF.

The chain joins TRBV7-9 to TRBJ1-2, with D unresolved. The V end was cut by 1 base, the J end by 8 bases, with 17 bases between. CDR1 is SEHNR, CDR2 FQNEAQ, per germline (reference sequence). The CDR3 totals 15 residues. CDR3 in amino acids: CASSLVSGSRGGYTF. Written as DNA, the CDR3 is TGTGCCAGCAGCTTAGTCTCGGGGAGTCGTGGCGGCTACACCTTC.

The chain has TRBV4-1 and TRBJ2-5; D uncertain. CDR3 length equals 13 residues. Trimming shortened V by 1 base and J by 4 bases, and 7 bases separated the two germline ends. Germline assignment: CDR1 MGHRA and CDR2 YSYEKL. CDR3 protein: CASSQGPGETQYF. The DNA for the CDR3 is TGCGCCAGCAGCCAAGGCCCAGGAGAGACCCAGTACTTC.

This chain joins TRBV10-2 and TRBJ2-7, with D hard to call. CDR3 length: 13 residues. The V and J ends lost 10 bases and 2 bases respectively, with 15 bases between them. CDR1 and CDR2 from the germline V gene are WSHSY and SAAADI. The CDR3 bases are TGCGCCATCCTTATGGGCCTTGCCTACGAGCAGTACTTC. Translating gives CAILMGLAYEQYF.

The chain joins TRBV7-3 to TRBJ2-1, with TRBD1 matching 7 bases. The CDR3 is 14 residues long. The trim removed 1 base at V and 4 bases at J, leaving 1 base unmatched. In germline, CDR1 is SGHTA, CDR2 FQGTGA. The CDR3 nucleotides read TGTGCCAGCAGCTTAATGACAGGGTACAATGAGCAGTTCTTC. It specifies CASSLMTGYNEQFF. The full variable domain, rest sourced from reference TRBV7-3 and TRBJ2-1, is GAGVSQTPSNKVTEKGKYVELRCDPISGHTALYWYRQSLGQGPEFLIYFQGTGAADDSGLPNDRFFAVRPEGSVSTLKIQRTERGDSAVYLCASSLMTGYNEQFFGPGTRLTVL.

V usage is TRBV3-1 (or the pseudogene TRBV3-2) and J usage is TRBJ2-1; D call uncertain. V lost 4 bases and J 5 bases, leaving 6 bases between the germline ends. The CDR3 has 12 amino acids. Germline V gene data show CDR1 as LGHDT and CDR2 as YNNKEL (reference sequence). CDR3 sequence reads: CASSRANNEQFF. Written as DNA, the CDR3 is TGTGCCAGCAGCCGGGCCAACAATGAGCAGTTCTTC.